This T cell receptor (beta chain) came from a study of response to subunit inactivated influenza vaccine. Each CDR3 protein gets one entry after TCRdb re-called the RT-PCR reads with MiXCR. The table lists roughly 190,000 distinct CDR3 sequences, 10% to 15% of them singletons. This clonotype was observed many times. The germline gives CDR1 SQVTM, CDR2 ANQGSEA. This CDR3 is 14 amino acids long. Deletions cut 4 bases from V and 5 bases from J, with 18 bases between. Separately, the same data were catalogued under a study of T cells expressing NK-cell markers. That work adds: Synthesis of TCR beta cDNA relied on 5'RACE template switching carrying UMIs. From sorted CD3+CD56+NKG2C+, CD3+CD56+NKG2C- and CD3+CD56-NKG2C+ T cells came the TCR beta repertoires. The authors sequenced eight donors, of whom seven were HCMV-seropositive and one was seronegative. Restricting sorting to alpha-beta TCR T cells was achieved in several experiments by an anti-gamma-delta TCR antibody.

The starting material was CD8+ T cells sorted from PBMCs, obtained approximately 13 days after vaccination. This clonotype was sampled from a man aged 50 to 60 who received an inactivated influenza vaccine. V and J are TRBV29-1 and TRBJ2-7; D tentatively fits TRBD1 or TRBD2 (5 bases each). CDR3 bases: TGCAGCGTTGTTTCGACAGCCCGAGGGGACGAGCAGTACTTC. Translated: CSVVSTARGDEQYF.